This TCR beta chain was observed in a study of technical replicates of blood from a few donors. Sequencing was performed with immunoSEQ multiplex PCR; in TCRdb, only in-frame clones are kept and a portion is missing. The sample carries about 100,000 clones, 95% recorded once. Per the germline V gene, CDR1 is SGHVS and CDR2 is FQNEAQ. The V gene lost 0 bases and the J gene lost 0 bases, with 9 bases spanning the gap. The length of the CDR3 is 16 residues. The specimen was T cells isolated from PBMCs. The origin of this receptor is a human donor in good health. The genes are TRBV7-8 and TRBJ2-1; the D is unclear. CDR3 nucleotides: TGTGCCAGCAGCTTAGCGGTCTACAGCTCCTACAATGAGCAGTTCTTC. As protein: CASSLAVYSSYNEQFF.